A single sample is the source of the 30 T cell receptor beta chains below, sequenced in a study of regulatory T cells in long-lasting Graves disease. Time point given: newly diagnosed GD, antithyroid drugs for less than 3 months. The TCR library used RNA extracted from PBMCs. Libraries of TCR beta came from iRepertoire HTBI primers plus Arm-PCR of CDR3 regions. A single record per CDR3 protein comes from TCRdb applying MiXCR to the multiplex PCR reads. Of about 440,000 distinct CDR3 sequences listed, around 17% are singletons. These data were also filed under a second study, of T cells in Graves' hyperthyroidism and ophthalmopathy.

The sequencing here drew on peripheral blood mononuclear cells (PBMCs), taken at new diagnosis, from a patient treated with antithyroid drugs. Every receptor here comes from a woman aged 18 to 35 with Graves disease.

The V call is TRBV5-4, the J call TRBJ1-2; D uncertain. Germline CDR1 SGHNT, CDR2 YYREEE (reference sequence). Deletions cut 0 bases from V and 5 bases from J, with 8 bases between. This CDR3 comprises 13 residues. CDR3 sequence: CASSLDGQYGYTF. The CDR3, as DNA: TGTGCCAGCAGCTTGGACGGCCAATATGGCTACACCTTC.

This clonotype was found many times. The chain's CDR3 is CASSYARNTEAFF. The CDR3 nucleotides are TGTGCCAGCAGCTACGCAAGGAACACTGAAGCTTTCTTT. J is TRBJ1-1 and V is TRBV5-6; the D is unclear. The V gene's germline CDR1 is SGHDT and CDR2 YYEEEE. The CDR3 is 13 amino acids. Trimming took 3 bases from V and 1 from J, leaving 7 bases between them.

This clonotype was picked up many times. Here the CDR3 reads CASSLSQNNEQFF. DNA for the CDR3: TGTGCCAGCAGCTTAAGCCAGAACAATGAGCAGTTCTTC. The chain has TRBV11-2 and TRBJ2-1; D is ambiguous. The CDR3 extends over 13 amino acids. CDR1 SGHAT and CDR2 FQNNGV come from the germline V gene. V shed 2 bases and J shed 5 bases, with 7 bases lying between them.

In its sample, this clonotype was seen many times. The CDR3 region is CASSASGADYNEQFF. The CDR3 DNA reads as TGTGCCAGCAGCGCCAGCGGGGCAGACTACAATGAGCAGTTCTTC. V gene TRBV7-9 combines with J gene TRBJ2-1; 7 bases are a match to TRBD2. The CDR3 totals 15 residues. Trimming cost V 5 bases and J 3 bases; bases outside gene matches: 7. The germline V gene has CDR1 SEHNR and CDR2 FQNEAQ (reference sequence).

CDR3 in DNA: TGTGCCTGGAGGAGTATTAGCTATGAGCAGTTCTTC. This translates into CAWRSISYEQFF. This sequence joins TRBV30 and TRBJ2-1; D is undetermined. Germline CDR1 reads GTSNPN; CDR2 reads SVGIG (reference sequence). The CDR3 is 12 amino acids. The V gene lost 3 bases and the J gene lost 8 bases, with 11 bases spanning the gap.

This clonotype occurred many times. CDR3 DNA sequence: TGCAGTGCTAGAGATCCGGCTAGCGGGCCCTACGAGCAGTACTTC. Protein: CSARDPASGPYEQYF. The rearrangement links TRBV20-1 to TRBJ2-7, with 8 bases matching TRBD2. Germline values: CDR1 DFQATT, CDR2 SNEGSKA (reference sequence). CDR3 length: 15 amino acids. V trimming: 0 bases; J trimming: 2 bases; junction bases outside the gene matches: 6.

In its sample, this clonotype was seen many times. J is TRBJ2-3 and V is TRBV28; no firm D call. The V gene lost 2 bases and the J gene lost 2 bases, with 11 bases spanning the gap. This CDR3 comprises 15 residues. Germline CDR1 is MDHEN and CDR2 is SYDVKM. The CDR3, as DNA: TGTGCCAGCAGTTTACCCAGCAGACACACAGATACGCAGTATTTT. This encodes CASSLPSRHTDTQYF.

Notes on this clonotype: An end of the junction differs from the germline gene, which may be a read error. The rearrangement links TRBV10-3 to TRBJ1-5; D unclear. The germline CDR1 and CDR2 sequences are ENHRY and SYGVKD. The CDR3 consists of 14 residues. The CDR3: CTISDDGVNQPQHF. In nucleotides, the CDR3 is TGTACCATCAGTGACGACGGGGTAAATCAGCCCCAGCATTTT.

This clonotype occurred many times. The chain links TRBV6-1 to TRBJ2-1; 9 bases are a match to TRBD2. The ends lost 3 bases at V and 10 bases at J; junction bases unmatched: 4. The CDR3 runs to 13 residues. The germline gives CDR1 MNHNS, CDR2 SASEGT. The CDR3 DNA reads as TGTGCCAGCAGTGAGCGGGAGGGCCACGAGCAGTTCTTC. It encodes CASSEREGHEQFF.

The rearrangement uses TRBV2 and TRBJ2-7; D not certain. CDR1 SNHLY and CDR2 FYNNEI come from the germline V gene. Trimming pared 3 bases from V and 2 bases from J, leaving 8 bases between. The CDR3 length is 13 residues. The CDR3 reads CASSDARAYEQYF. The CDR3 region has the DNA TGTGCCAGCAGTGATGCTAGGGCCTACGAGCAGTACTTC.

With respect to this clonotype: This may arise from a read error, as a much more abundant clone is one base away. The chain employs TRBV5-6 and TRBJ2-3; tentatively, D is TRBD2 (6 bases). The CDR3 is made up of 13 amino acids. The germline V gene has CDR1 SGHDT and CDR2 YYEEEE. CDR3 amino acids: CASSWRGTREQCF. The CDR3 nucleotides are TGTGCCAGCAGCTGGCGGGGAACCCGCGAGCAGTGCTTC.

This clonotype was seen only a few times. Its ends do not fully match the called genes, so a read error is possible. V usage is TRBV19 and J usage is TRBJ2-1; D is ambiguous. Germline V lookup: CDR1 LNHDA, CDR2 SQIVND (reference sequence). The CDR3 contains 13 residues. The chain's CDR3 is CTSSIVLRNEQFF. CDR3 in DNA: TGTACCAGTAGTATTGTTCTTCGTAATGAGCAGTTCTTC. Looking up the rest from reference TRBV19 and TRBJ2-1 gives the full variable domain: DGGITQSPKYLFRKEGQNVTLSCEQNLNHDAMYWYRQDPGQGLRLIYYSQIVNDFQKGDIAEGYSVSREKKESFPLTVTSAQKNPTAFYLCTSSIVLRNEQFFGPGTRLTVL.

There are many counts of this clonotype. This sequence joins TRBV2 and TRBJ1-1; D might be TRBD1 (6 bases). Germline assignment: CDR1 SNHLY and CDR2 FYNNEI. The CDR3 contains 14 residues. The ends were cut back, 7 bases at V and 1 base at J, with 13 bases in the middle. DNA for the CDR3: TGTGCCAGCACTACAGGGATGGCGAACACTGAAGCTTTCTTT. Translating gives CASTTGMANTEAFF.

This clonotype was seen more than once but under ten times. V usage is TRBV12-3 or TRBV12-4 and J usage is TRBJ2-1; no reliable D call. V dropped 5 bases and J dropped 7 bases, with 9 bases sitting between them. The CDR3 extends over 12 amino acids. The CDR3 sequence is CASSRQLNEQFF. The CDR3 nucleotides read TGTGCCAGCAGTCGCCAACTGAATGAGCAGTTCTTC.

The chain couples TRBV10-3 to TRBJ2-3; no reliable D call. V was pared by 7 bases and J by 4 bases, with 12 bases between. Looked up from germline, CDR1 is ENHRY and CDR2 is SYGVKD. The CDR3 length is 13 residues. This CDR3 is CAITVGLADTQYF. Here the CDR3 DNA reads TGTGCCATCACCGTGGGTTTGGCAGATACGCAGTATTTT.

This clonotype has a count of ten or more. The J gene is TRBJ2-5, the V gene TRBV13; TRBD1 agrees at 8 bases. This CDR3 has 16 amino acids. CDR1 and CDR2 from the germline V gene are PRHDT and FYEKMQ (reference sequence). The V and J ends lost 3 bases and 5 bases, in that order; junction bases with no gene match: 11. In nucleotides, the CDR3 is TGTGCCAGCAGCTTCCGACAAGGGGGGACAGGCGAGACCCAGTACTTC. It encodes CASSFRQGGTGETQYF.

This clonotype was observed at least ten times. The CDR3 DNA follows: TGTGCCACCAGCAGAGATTTTTTCCCCAAAAACATTCAGTACTTC. Its protein is CATSRDFFPKNIQYF. The genes are TRBV15 and TRBJ2-4; D is unclear. The CDR3 is 15 residues long. V lost 0 bases to trimming and J lost 2 bases, with 8 bases between them. Germline assignment: CDR1 LNHNV and CDR2 YYDKDF (reference sequence).

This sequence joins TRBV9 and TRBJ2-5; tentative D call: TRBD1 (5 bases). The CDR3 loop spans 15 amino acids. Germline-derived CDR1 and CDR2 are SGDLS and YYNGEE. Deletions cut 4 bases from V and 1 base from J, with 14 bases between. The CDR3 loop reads CASSQGGFFQETQYF. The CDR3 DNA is TGTGCCAGCAGCCAGGGTGGCTTTTTCCAAGAGACCCAGTACTTC.

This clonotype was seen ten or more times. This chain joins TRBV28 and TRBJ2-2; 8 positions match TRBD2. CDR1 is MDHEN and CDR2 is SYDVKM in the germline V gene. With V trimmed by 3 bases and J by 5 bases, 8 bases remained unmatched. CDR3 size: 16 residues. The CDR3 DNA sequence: TGTGCCAGCAGTTTCATGGCGGGAGGAGGGACCGGGGAGCTGTTTTTT. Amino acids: CASSFMAGGGTGELFF.

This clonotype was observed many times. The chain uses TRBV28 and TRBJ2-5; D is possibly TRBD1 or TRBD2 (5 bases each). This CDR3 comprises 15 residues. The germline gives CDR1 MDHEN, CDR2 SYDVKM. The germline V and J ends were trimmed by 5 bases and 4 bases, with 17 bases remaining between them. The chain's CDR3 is CASSVRDGSGETQYF. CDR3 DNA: TGTGCCAGCAGTGTGAGGGACGGCTCCGGAGAGACCCAGTACTTC.

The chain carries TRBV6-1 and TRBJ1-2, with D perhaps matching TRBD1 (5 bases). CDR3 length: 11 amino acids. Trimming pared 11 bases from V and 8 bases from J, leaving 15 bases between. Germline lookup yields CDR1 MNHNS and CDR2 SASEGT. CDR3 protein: CAGRDLWGYTF. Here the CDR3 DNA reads TGTGCCGGCCGGGACTTATGGGGCTACACCTTC.

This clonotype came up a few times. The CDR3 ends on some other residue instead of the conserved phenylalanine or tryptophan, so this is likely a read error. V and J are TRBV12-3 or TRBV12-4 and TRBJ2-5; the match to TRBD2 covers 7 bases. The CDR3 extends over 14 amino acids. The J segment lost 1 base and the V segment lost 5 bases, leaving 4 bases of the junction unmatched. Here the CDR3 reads CASSVSGIQETQYL. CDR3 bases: TGTGCCAGCAGTGTCAGCGGGATCCAAGAGACCCAGTACCTC.

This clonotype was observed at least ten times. CDR3 region: CASSLASGLNTGELFF. Written as DNA, the CDR3 is TGTGCCAGCAGCTTAGCTAGCGGACTGAACACCGGGGAGCTGTTTTTT. The J gene is TRBJ2-2, the V gene TRBV7-2, with a possible D match to TRBD2 (6 bases). The CDR3 loop spans 16 amino acids. The germline V and J ends were trimmed by 0 bases and 1 base, with 9 bases remaining between them. Germline CDR1 is SGHTA and CDR2 is FQGNSA.

CDR3 sequence reads: CASSLFGTPNNEQFF. CDR3 in DNA: TGTGCCAGCAGTTTATTTGGTACTCCTAACAATGAGCAGTTCTTC. The rearrangement links TRBV12-3 or TRBV12-4 to TRBJ2-1; D gene uncertain. The CDR3 has 15 amino acids. V gave up 2 bases and J gave up 5 bases, with 13 bases separating them.

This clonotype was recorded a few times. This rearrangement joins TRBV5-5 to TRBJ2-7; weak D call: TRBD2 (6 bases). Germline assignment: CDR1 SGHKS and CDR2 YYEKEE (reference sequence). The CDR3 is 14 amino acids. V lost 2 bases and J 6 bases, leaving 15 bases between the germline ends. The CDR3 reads CASSFLTGESEQYF. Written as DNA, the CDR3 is TGTGCCAGCAGCTTCTTAACGGGAGAAAGCGAGCAGTACTTC.

In nucleotides, the CDR3 is TGTGCCAGCAGCCTTAGGTTGGCGGGAGCGAACACAGATACGCAGTATTTT. It is translated as CASSLRLAGANTDTQYF. The chain couples TRBV7-2 to TRBJ2-3; 7 bases line up with TRBD2. Germline assignment: CDR1 SGHTA and CDR2 FQGNSA. The CDR3 loop spans 17 amino acids. Trimming at V came to 5 bases and at J to 2 bases, leaving 13 bases not matched to a gene. The full variable domain, completed using reference TRBV7-2 and TRBJ2-3, is GAGVSQSPSNKVTEKGKDVELRCDPISGHTALYWYRQSLGQGLEFLIYFQGNSAPDKSGLPSDRFSAERTGGSVSTLTIQRTQQEDSAVYLCASSLRLAGANTDTQYFGPGTRLTVL.

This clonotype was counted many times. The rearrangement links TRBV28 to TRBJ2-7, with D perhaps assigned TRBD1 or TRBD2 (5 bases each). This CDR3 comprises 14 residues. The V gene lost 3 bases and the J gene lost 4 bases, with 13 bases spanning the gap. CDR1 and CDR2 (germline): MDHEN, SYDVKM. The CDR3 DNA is TGTGCCAGCAGTTTCGAGGGGAGTGGATACGAGCAGTACTTC. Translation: CASSFEGSGYEQYF. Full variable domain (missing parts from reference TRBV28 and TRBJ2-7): DVKVTQSSRYLVKRTGEKVFLECVQDMDHENMFWYRQDPGLGLRLIYFSYDVKMKEKGDIPEGYSVSREKKERFSLILESASTNQTSMYLCASSFEGSGYEQYFGPGTRLTVT.

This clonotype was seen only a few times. In DNA, the CDR3 is TGTGCCAGCAGTCCGGGGACGCGGGGGGCGAACACTGAAGCTTTCTTT. Translated, it gives CASSPGTRGANTEAFF. This chain joins TRBV27 and TRBJ1-1, with TRBD1 as a possible D gene (6 bases). The V gene lost 5 bases and the J gene lost 1 base, with 17 bases spanning the gap. The CDR3 sequence is 16 residues long. Germline CDR1 is MNHEY and CDR2 is SMNVEV (reference sequence).

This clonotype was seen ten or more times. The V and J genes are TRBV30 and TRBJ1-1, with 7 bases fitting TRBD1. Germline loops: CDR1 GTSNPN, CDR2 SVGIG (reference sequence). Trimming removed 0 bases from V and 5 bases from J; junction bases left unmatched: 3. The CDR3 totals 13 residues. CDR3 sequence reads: CAWSVQGRTEAFF. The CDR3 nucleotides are TGTGCCTGGAGTGTACAGGGGCGTACTGAAGCTTTCTTT.

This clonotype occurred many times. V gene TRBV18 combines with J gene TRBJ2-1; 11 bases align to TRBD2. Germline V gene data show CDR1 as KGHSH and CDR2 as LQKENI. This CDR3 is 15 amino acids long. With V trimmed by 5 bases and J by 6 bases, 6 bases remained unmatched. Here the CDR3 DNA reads TGTGCCAGCTCAACTAGCGGGAGCTTGGGCAATGAGCAGTTCTTC. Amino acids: CASSTSGSLGNEQFF. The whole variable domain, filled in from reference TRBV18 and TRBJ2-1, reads NAGVMQNPRHLVRRRGQEARLRCSPMKGHSHVYWYRQLPEEGLKFMVYLQKENIIDESGMPKERFSAEFPKEGPSILRIQQVVRGDSAAYFCASSTSGSLGNEQFFGPGTRLTVL.